A selection of T cell receptor beta chains follows, all from one sample in a study of vaccination effects on CD4 cells after COVID-19. Their recognized antigens are unknown. Libraries were prepared by immunoSEQ multiplex PCR; TCRdb keeps only in-frame clonotypes and omits some of them. The sample lists fewer than 55,000 clones, 60% to 80% seen once, with about 6% in the top ten. The source material was CD4+ T cells from PBMCs cultured with HCoV-OC43 spike peptides, sampled before COVID-19 vaccination. These TCRs come from a human donor who received a COVID-19 vaccine. The CDR3 runs from the conserved cysteine through the conserved F or W. A D gene is named only where the DNA matches it firmly. Only some rows state a clone size, as once, few, many or a class for expanded clones.

TRBV7-2	14	TRBJ1-2	.	.	CASSPRPTNYGYTF	TGTGCCAGCAGCCCTCGTCCGACTAACTATGGCTACACCTTC
TRBV6-5	16	TRBJ2-1	TRBD1	.	CASSSLGGGSYNEQFF	TGTGCCAGCAGTTCCTTAGGGGGCGGCTCCTACAATGAGCAGTTCTTC
TRBV5-1	16	TRBJ2-3	.	.	CASSLEWGRNADTQYF	TGCGCCAGCAGCTTGGAATGGGGGCGCAACGCAGATACGCAGTATTTT
TRBV5-1	15	TRBJ1-2	.	.	CASSSTGGGSYGYTF	TGCGCCAGCAGCTCCACCGGGGGGGGTTCCTATGGCTACACCTTC
TRBV2	12	TRBJ1-1	.	.	CASSSDAPQAFF	TGTGCCAGCAGCTCGGACGCCCCCCAAGCTTTCTTT
TRBV6-4	14	TRBJ1-3	.	.	CASPEPDNGNTIYF	TGTGCCAGCCCGGAGCCCGACAATGGAAACACCATATATTTT
TRBV29-1	9	TRBJ2-3	.	.	CSVGDTQYF	TGCAGCGTTGGAGATACGCAGTATTTT
TRBV5-5	16	TRBJ2-3	.	.	CASSLGGGPVRDTQYF	TGTGCCAGCAGCTTGGGGGGGGGCCCTGTTAGGGATACGCAGTATTTT
TRBV19	17	TRBJ2-1	TRBD2	.	CASSLNLAATIYNEQFF	TGTGCCAGTAGTTTGAATCTAGCGGCTACGATTTACAATGAGCAGTTCTTC
TRBV5-5	15	TRBJ1-4	.	.	CASSFGDVTNEKLFF	TGTGCCAGCAGCTTTGGGGATGTAACTAATGAAAAACTGTTTTTT
TRBV7-9	15	TRBJ2-4	.	.	CASSLVGIAKNIQYF	TGTGCCAGCAGCTTAGTAGGGATAGCCAAAAACATTCAGTACTTC
TRBV27	15	TRBJ2-1	.	.	CASSLPPPWNNEQFF	TGTGCCAGCAGTTTACCTCCCCCATGGAACAATGAGCAGTTCTTC
TRBV7-3	12	TRBJ2-2	.	few	CASSLAGGELFF	TGTGCCAGCAGCTTGGCCGGCGGGGAGCTGTTTTTT
TRBV7-2	13	TRBJ1-6	.	.	CASSFSYDSPLHF	TGTGCCAGCAGCTTTTCCTACGATTCACCCCTCCACTTT
TRBV7-2	13	TRBJ1-1	.	.	CASSLGQNTEAFF	TGTGCCAGCAGCTTGGGACAGAACACTGAAGCTTTCTTT
TRBV6-5	15	TRBJ1-1	TRBD1	.	CASRRQGGKDTEAFF	TGTGCCAGCAGACGGCAAGGGGGCAAAGACACTGAAGCTTTCTTT
TRBV2	15	TRBJ1-2	.	.	CASSGGVTRLYGYTF	TGTGCCAGCAGTGGGGGTGTGACACGACTTTATGGCTACACCTTC
TRBV5-1	14	TRBJ1-6	.	.	CASSLEDANSPLHF	TGCGCCAGCAGCTTGGAGGACGCTAATTCACCCCTCCACTTT
TRBV2	12	TRBJ2-3	.	.	CASSPTVDTQYF	TGTGCCAGCAGCCCGACAGTAGATACGCAGTATTTT
TRBV11-3	13	TRBJ2-5	.	.	CASSRTNVETQYF	TGTGCCAGCAGCCGAACCAATGTAGAGACCCAGTACTTC
TRBV7-2	15	TRBJ1-4	TRBD1	once	CASSALTGGAEKLFF	TGTGCCAGCAGCGCCCTGACAGGGGGTGCTGAAAAACTGTTTTTT
TRBV29-1	15	TRBJ1-4	.	once	CSVVGFGATNEKLFF	TGCAGCGTTGTAGGGTTCGGGGCAACTAATGAAAAACTGTTTTTT
TRBV9	16	TRBJ2-2	TRBD1	.	CASSAPGQGPTGELFF	TGTGCCAGCAGCGCCCCGGGACAGGGTCCCACCGGGGAGCTGTTTTTT
TRBV9	16	TRBJ2-2	.	few	CASTPQERGDTGELFF	TGTGCCAGCACCCCTCAAGAAAGGGGCGACACCGGGGAGCTGTTTTTT
TRBV6-5	15	TRBJ2-3	.	.	CASSKGVWDTDTQYF	TGTGCCAGCAGCAAGGGCGTTTGGGACACAGATACGCAGTATTTT
TRBV18	15	TRBJ2-5	.	.	CASSPYSTEQETQYF	TGTGCCAGCTCCCCATATTCGACAGAACAAGAGACCCAGTACTTC
TRBV25-1	15	TRBJ1-2	TRBD1	.	CASSDPTGANYGYTF	TGTGCCAGCAGTGATCCAACAGGGGCTAACTATGGCTACACCTTC
TRBV6-2/TRBV6-3	15	TRBJ2-3	.	.	CASSYRQFSTDTQYF	TGTGCCAGCAGTTACCGACAGTTTAGCACAGATACGCAGTATTTT
TRBV27	16	TRBJ1-2	.	.	CASSSQRRRGVGGYTF	TGTGCCAGCAGTTCACAGCGCCGGCGGGGTGTAGGGGGCTACACCTTC
TRBV9	15	TRBJ2-1	TRBD2	.	CASSVALGLAYEQFF	TGTGCCAGCAGCGTAGCTCTGGGACTAGCGTATGAGCAGTTCTTC
TRBV3-1/TRBV3-2	18	TRBJ2-1	TRBD2	.	CASSQRRGTSGGINEQFF	TGTGCCAGCAGCCAACGTAGAGGGACTAGCGGGGGGATCAATGAGCAGTTCTTC
TRBV2	15	TRBJ1-5	.	.	CASEPGRASNQPQHF	TGTGCCAGCGAACCGGGGAGGGCTAGCAATCAGCCCCAGCATTTT
TRBV24-1	16	TRBJ2-3	TRBD1	.	CATSDQDRGRTDTQYF	TGTGCCACCAGTGACCAAGACAGGGGGCGGACAGATACGCAGTATTTT
TRBV5-1	14	TRBJ2-5	.	.	CASALRGLGETQYF	TGCGCCAGCGCGTTACGGGGACTGGGAGAGACCCAGTACTTC
TRBV12-3/TRBV12-4	13	TRBJ2-2	TRBD1	.	CASSWTGTGELFF	TGTGCCAGCAGTTGGACAGGGACCGGGGAGCTGTTTTTT
TRBV7-2	15	TRBJ2-1	.	.	CASSPRFSSYNEQFF	TGTGCCAGCAGCCCCAGGTTTAGCTCCTACAATGAGCAGTTCTTC
TRBV4-1	16	TRBJ2-5	TRBD1	few	CASSRGQGAFGETQYF	TGCGCCAGCAGCCGAGGACAGGGGGCTTTCGGAGAGACCCAGTACTTC
TRBV29-1	12	TRBJ2-3	.	.	CSVDLGQDTQYF	TGCAGCGTTGATTTAGGCCAAGATACGCAGTATTTT
TRBV9	16	TRBJ2-6	.	.	CASSSQKGNGANVLTF	TGTGCCAGCAGCTCACAAAAGGGAAATGGGGCCAACGTCCTGACTTTC
TRBV24-1	15	TRBJ2-5	TRBD1	.	CATSDTQGAGETQYF	TGTGCCACCAGTGATACCCAGGGGGCAGGAGAGACCCAGTACTTC
TRBV7-2	16	TRBJ2-4	TRBD2	.	CASSWGRGGAKNIQYF	TGTGCCAGCAGCTGGGGCCGGGGGGGAGCCAAAAACATTCAGTACTTC
TRBV6-5	11	TRBJ1-2	.	.	CASNRGRDYTF	TGTGCCAGCAACCGAGGGCGGGACTACACCTTC
TRBV4-1	15	TRBJ2-2	TRBD1	.	CASSRQGLNTGELFF	TGCGCCAGCAGCCGACAGGGTTTAAACACCGGGGAGCTGTTTTTT
TRBV29-1	13	TRBJ2-3	.	.	CSVDTGSTDTQYF	TGCAGCGTGGATACAGGCTCCACAGATACGCAGTATTTT
TRBV18	16	TRBJ1-5	.	.	CASSLTRGDSNQPQHF	TGTGCCAGCTCACTTACGAGGGGGGATAGCAATCAGCCCCAGCATTTT
TRBV5-6	14	TRBJ2-4	.	once	CASRRGGGKNIQYF	TGTGCTAGTCGCCGGGGAGGGGGCAAAAACATTCAGTACTTC
TRBV4-3	15	TRBJ1-6	.	.	CASSLSGGMNSPLHF	TGCGCCAGCAGCCTAAGCGGGGGGATGAATTCACCCCTCCACTTT
TRBV7-9	17	TRBJ2-1	.	.	CASSFRDSGNSYNEQFF	TGTGCCAGCAGCTTCAGGGATAGCGGAAACTCCTACAATGAGCAGTTCTTC
TRBV5-1	15	TRBJ2-1	TRBD1	.	CASSAEGASYNEQFF	TGCGCCAGCAGCGCCGAGGGGGCCTCCTACAATGAGCAGTTCTTC
TRBV5-1	15	TRBJ1-2	TRBD1	.	CASSPGQAAFYGYTF	TGCGCCAGCAGCCCGGGACAGGCGGCCTTCTATGGCTACACCTTC
TRBV6-5	15	TRBJ2-1	TRBD2	once	CASTPGRGTYNEQFF	TGTGCCAGCACCCCGGGGCGGGGGACCTACAATGAGCAGTTCTTC
TRBV10-1	13	TRBJ1-1	TRBD1	.	CASRQGPNTEAFF	TGCGCCAGCAGACAGGGGCCAAACACTGAAGCTTTCTTT
TRBV19	13	TRBJ2-2	.	few	CASSAVFTGELFF	TGTGCCAGTTCGGCAGTCTTCACCGGGGAGCTGTTTTTT
TRBV2	18	TRBJ2-5	TRBD2	few	CASIRLASGWGGQETQYF	TGTGCCAGCATCCGGCTAGCTAGTGGTTGGGGAGGGCAAGAGACCCAGTACTTC